A selection of T cell receptor beta chains follows, all from one sample in a study of blood T cell repertoires in COVID-19. This table comes from immunoSEQ multiplex PCR, and its TCRdb copy is limited to in-frame clones, with some not included. The top ten hold 1.9% of the sample, which has some 82,000 clones, 91% seen once. The sequenced sample was peripheral blood. The receptors were sampled from a woman between 45 and 60 years old in a cohort sampled during active COVID-19. Both conserved end residues are part of each CDR3. Fields, in order: clone size, V gene, D gene, J gene, CDR3 protein, CDR3 DNA. A D gene is named only where the DNA matches it firmly. For some rows the clone size is stated as once, few or many, or as a class when expanded; others skip it.

clone size: -
V gene: TRBV10-2
D gene: -
J gene: TRBJ2-5
CDR3 protein: CASSDLARSQETQYF
CDR3 DNA: TGCGCCAGCAGTGATCTAGCGAGAAGCCAAGAGACCCAGTACTTC

clone size: -
V gene: TRBV11-3
D gene: -
J gene: TRBJ2-5
CDR3 protein: CASSLAPPVAQETQYF
CDR3 DNA: TGTGCCAGCAGCTTAGCCCCCCCTGTGGCACAAGAGACCCAGTACTTC

clone size: -
V gene: TRBV27
D gene: TRBD1
J gene: TRBJ2-7
CDR3 protein: CASRIRTGTASSYEQYF
CDR3 DNA: TGTGCCAGCAGGATACGAACCGGGACAGCTAGCTCCTACGAGCAGTACTTC

clone size: few
V gene: TRBV7-9
D gene: TRBD2
J gene: TRBJ2-3
CDR3 protein: CASSPPVAPTSSYTDTQYF
CDR3 DNA: TGTGCCAGCAGTCCTCCGGTGGCGCCGACTAGCAGCTACACAGATACGCAGTATTTT

clone size: -
V gene: TRBV28
D gene: -
J gene: TRBJ1-2
CDR3 protein: CASRVNTRQGYTF
CDR3 DNA: TGTGCCAGCAGGGTGAATACGAGGCAGGGCTACACCTTC

clone size: -
V gene: TRBV29-1
D gene: -
J gene: TRBJ1-2
CDR3 protein: CSVASVRGYTF
CDR3 DNA: TGCAGCGTTGCGAGCGTTAGGGGCTACACCTTC

clone size: -
V gene: TRBV29-1
D gene: -
J gene: TRBJ2-3
CDR3 protein: CSVERAPDYQAPQYF
CDR3 DNA: TGCAGCGTTGAGAGGGCCCCGGACTACCAAGCCCCGCAGTATTTT

clone size: -
V gene: TRBV5-1
D gene: -
J gene: TRBJ2-1
CDR3 protein: CASSLGDNSYNEQFF
CDR3 DNA: TGCGCCAGCAGCTTGGGGGACAACTCCTACAATGAGCAGTTCTTC

clone size: -
V gene: TRBV27
D gene: -
J gene: TRBJ1-2
CDR3 protein: CASRPGGVHNYGYTF
CDR3 DNA: TGTGCCAGCAGGCCGGGGGGGGTTCATAACTATGGCTACACCTTC

clone size: once
V gene: TRBV14
D gene: -
J gene: TRBJ1-1
CDR3 protein: CASSGLWNTEAFF
CDR3 DNA: TGTGCCAGTTCGGGACTTTGGAACACTGAAGCTTTCTTT

clone size: -
V gene: TRBV11-3
D gene: -
J gene: TRBJ2-3
CDR3 protein: CASSHGQSTDTQYF
CDR3 DNA: TGTGCCAGCAGCCACGGACAGTCCACAGATACGCAGTATTTT

clone size: -
V gene: TRBV7-6
D gene: -
J gene: TRBJ2-7
CDR3 protein: CASSLESESYEQYF
CDR3 DNA: TGTGCCAGCAGCTTAGAGTCGGAGTCCTACGAGCAGTACTTC

clone size: -
V gene: TRBV20-1
D gene: TRBD1
J gene: TRBJ1-5
CDR3 protein: CSASKGTGGHSNQPQHF
CDR3 DNA: TGCAGTGCTAGTAAGGGGACAGGGGGCCATAGCAATCAGCCCCAGCATTTT

clone size: once
V gene: TRBV6-6
D gene: -
J gene: TRBJ2-2
CDR3 protein: CASSYLGGTGELFF
CDR3 DNA: TGTGCCAGCAGTTACCTAGGCGGCACCGGGGAGCTGTTTTTT

clone size: -
V gene: TRBV25-1
D gene: TRBD1
J gene: TRBJ2-3
CDR3 protein: CASSLDRGTDTQYF
CDR3 DNA: TGTGCCAGCAGCCTCGACAGGGGGACAGATACGCAGTATTTT

clone size: -
V gene: TRBV10-3
D gene: -
J gene: TRBJ2-6
CDR3 protein: CAILGFQGTGANVLTF
CDR3 DNA: TGTGCCATCCTTGGATTTCAGGGGACTGGGGCCAACGTCCTGACTTTC

clone size: -
V gene: TRBV6-5
D gene: -
J gene: TRBJ1-6
CDR3 protein: CASSLGSTFGSPLHF
CDR3 DNA: TGTGCCAGCAGCCTAGGATCTACCTTTGGTTCACCCCTCCACTTT

clone size: -
V gene: TRBV4-1
D gene: TRBD1
J gene: TRBJ1-1
CDR3 protein: CASSSGGITEAFF
CDR3 DNA: TGCGCCAGCAGCTCAGGGGGCATAACTGAAGCTTTCTTT

clone size: once
V gene: TRBV28
D gene: -
J gene: TRBJ1-2
CDR3 protein: CASEGRDNYGYTF
CDR3 DNA: TGTGCCAGTGAGGGGCGGGATAACTATGGCTACACCTTC

clone size: -
V gene: TRBV4-1
D gene: TRBD2
J gene: TRBJ2-7
CDR3 protein: CASSQGRIAGGREQYF
CDR3 DNA: TGCGCCAGCAGCCAAGGGCGAATAGCGGGAGGTCGAGAGCAGTACTTC

clone size: -
V gene: TRBV2
D gene: TRBD1
J gene: TRBJ1-1
CDR3 protein: CASRPGQGLGNTEAFF
CDR3 DNA: TGTGCCAGCAGACCCGGACAGGGGTTGGGGAACACTGAAGCTTTCTTT

clone size: -
V gene: TRBV25-1
D gene: TRBD2
J gene: TRBJ2-1
CDR3 protein: CASSSDTGLAGNEQFF
CDR3 DNA: TGTGCCAGCAGTTCAGATACGGGACTAGCGGGTAATGAGCAGTTCTTC

clone size: -
V gene: TRBV6-2/TRBV6-3
D gene: -
J gene: TRBJ1-1
CDR3 protein: CASSYQGNTEAFF
CDR3 DNA: TGTGCCAGCAGTTACCAGGGGAACACTGAAGCTTTCTTT

clone size: -
V gene: TRBV5-4
D gene: -
J gene: TRBJ2-1
CDR3 protein: CASSQTGLTSSYNEQFF
CDR3 DNA: TGTGCCAGCTCACAGACAGGTTTAACCAGCTCCTACAATGAGCAGTTCTTC

clone size: once
V gene: TRBV21-1
D gene: -
J gene: TRBJ1-4
CDR3 protein: CASSKVSNEKLFF
CDR3 DNA: TGTGCCAGCAGCAAAGTGAGTAATGAAAAACTGTTTTTT

clone size: -
V gene: TRBV5-1
D gene: TRBD1
J gene: TRBJ2-2
CDR3 protein: CASSPSRQGFTGELFF
CDR3 DNA: TGCGCCAGCAGCCCCAGCCGACAGGGGTTCACCGGGGAGCTGTTTTTT

clone size: -
V gene: TRBV28
D gene: TRBD2
J gene: TRBJ2-3
CDR3 protein: CASSSSSGIVTDTQYF
CDR3 DNA: TGTGCCAGCAGTTCCTCTAGCGGGATCGTCACAGATACGCAGTATTTT

clone size: -
V gene: TRBV5-1
D gene: TRBD1
J gene: TRBJ2-1
CDR3 protein: CASSPGQGTYEQFF
CDR3 DNA: TGCGCCAGCAGCCCGGGACAGGGTACGTATGAGCAGTTCTTC

clone size: -
V gene: TRBV19
D gene: -
J gene: TRBJ1-1
CDR3 protein: CASSIPAGSGTDAFF
CDR3 DNA: TGTGCCAGTAGTATTCCCGCCGGGAGCGGGACTGACGCTTTCTTT

clone size: -
V gene: TRBV12-3/TRBV12-4
D gene: -
J gene: TRBJ2-1
CDR3 protein: CATGAGAEQFF
CDR3 DNA: TGTGCCACCGGGGCGGGGGCCGAGCAGTTCTTC

clone size: once
V gene: TRBV12-3/TRBV12-4
D gene: -
J gene: TRBJ2-7
CDR3 protein: CASSLWDLREQYF
CDR3 DNA: TGTGCCAGCAGTTTGTGGGACTTGAGGGAGCAGTACTTC

clone size: -
V gene: TRBV5-1
D gene: -
J gene: TRBJ1-1
CDR3 protein: CASSFPEGGGTEAFF
CDR3 DNA: TGCGCCAGCAGCTTCCCCGAGGGAGGTGGCACTGAAGCTTTCTTT

clone size: -
V gene: TRBV9
D gene: TRBD2
J gene: TRBJ2-3
CDR3 protein: CASSVEAGGADTQYF
CDR3 DNA: TGTGCCAGCAGCGTAGAAGCGGGGGGTGCAGATACGCAGTATTTT

clone size: -
V gene: TRBV28
D gene: -
J gene: TRBJ2-7
CDR3 protein: CASSFGQNYEQYF
CDR3 DNA: TGTGCCAGCAGTTTCGGACAGAACTACGAGCAGTACTTC

clone size: -
V gene: TRBV4-1
D gene: -
J gene: TRBJ2-7
CDR3 protein: CASSQDPAGTYYEQYF
CDR3 DNA: TGCGCCAGCAGCCAAGATCCGGCGGGAACTTACTACGAGCAGTACTTC

clone size: -
V gene: TRBV5-1
D gene: TRBD2
J gene: TRBJ2-7
CDR3 protein: CASSLRPSGSPPGEQYF
CDR3 DNA: TGCGCCAGCAGCTTGCGGCCTAGCGGGAGTCCACCCGGCGAGCAGTACTTC

clone size: -
V gene: TRBV6-2/TRBV6-3
D gene: TRBD1
J gene: TRBJ1-5
CDR3 protein: CASSSPGTGPNQPQHF
CDR3 DNA: TGTGCCAGCAGTTCCCCAGGGACAGGGCCTAATCAGCCCCAGCATTTT

clone size: -
V gene: TRBV27
D gene: TRBD2
J gene: TRBJ2-2
CDR3 protein: CASRPTSGTSNQNAGELFF
CDR3 DNA: TGTGCCAGCAGACCCACTTCCGGGACTAGCAACCAAAACGCCGGGGAGCTGTTTTTT

clone size: -
V gene: TRBV7-6
D gene: -
J gene: TRBJ2-2
CDR3 protein: CASSHIQGLTGELFF
CDR3 DNA: TGTGCCAGCAGCCACATCCAGGGGCTCACCGGGGAGCTGTTTTTT

clone size: few
V gene: TRBV4-1
D gene: -
J gene: TRBJ1-5
CDR3 protein: CASSLQPGHINQPQHF
CDR3 DNA: TGCGCCAGCAGCCTACAACCGGGACACATCAATCAGCCCCAGCATTTT

clone size: -
V gene: TRBV7-9
D gene: -
J gene: TRBJ1-6
CDR3 protein: CASSLQGYNSPLHF
CDR3 DNA: TGTGCCAGCAGCCTTCAGGGTTATAATTCACCCCTCCACTTT

clone size: -
V gene: TRBV5-5
D gene: -
J gene: TRBJ2-5
CDR3 protein: CASSQLGWAGETQYF
CDR3 DNA: TGTGCCAGCAGCCAGCTTGGGTGGGCCGGAGAGACCCAGTACTTC

clone size: -
V gene: TRBV10-1
D gene: -
J gene: TRBJ2-1
CDR3 protein: CASSVDNEQFF
CDR3 DNA: TGCGCCAGCAGTGTAGACAATGAGCAGTTCTTC

clone size: -
V gene: TRBV6-6
D gene: TRBD2
J gene: TRBJ2-1
CDR3 protein: CASSPSPGTSGRANNEQFF
CDR3 DNA: TGTGCCAGCAGTCCTTCTCCCGGGACTAGCGGGAGGGCCAACAATGAGCAGTTCTTC

clone size: -
V gene: TRBV5-1
D gene: -
J gene: TRBJ2-2
CDR3 protein: CASSQAGKRELFF
CDR3 DNA: TGCGCCAGCAGCCAAGCAGGGAAGCGGGAGCTGTTTTTT

clone size: -
V gene: TRBV21-1
D gene: -
J gene: TRBJ2-1
CDR3 protein: CASSKETGTHNEQFF
CDR3 DNA: TGTGCCAGCAGCAAGGAGACCGGGACTCACAATGAGCAGTTCTTC

clone size: -
V gene: TRBV15
D gene: TRBD1
J gene: TRBJ1-2
CDR3 protein: CATSREQGDGYTF
CDR3 DNA: TGTGCCACCAGCAGAGAGCAGGGGGATGGCTACACCTTC

clone size: once
V gene: TRBV6-6
D gene: TRBD1
J gene: TRBJ1-5
CDR3 protein: CASSWTGSNQPQHF
CDR3 DNA: TGTGCCAGCAGTTGGACAGGGTCGAATCAGCCCCAGCATTTT

clone size: -
V gene: TRBV11-2
D gene: TRBD2
J gene: TRBJ2-6
CDR3 protein: CASSKRGSGANVLTF
CDR3 DNA: TGTGCCAGCAGCAAGCGGGGCTCTGGGGCCAACGTCCTGACTTTC

clone size: once
V gene: TRBV6-1
D gene: -
J gene: TRBJ1-4
CDR3 protein: CASSEVRQATNEKLFF
CDR3 DNA: TGTGCCAGCAGTGAAGTCCGACAAGCAACTAATGAAAAACTGTTTTTT

clone size: -
V gene: TRBV7-9
D gene: -
J gene: TRBJ2-3
CDR3 protein: CASSLAMAGSTDTQYF
CDR3 DNA: TGTGCCAGCAGCTTAGCGATGGCAGGCAGCACAGATACGCAGTATTTT

clone size: -
V gene: TRBV7-9
D gene: TRBD2
J gene: TRBJ2-3
CDR3 protein: CASSSRGAGVPDTQYF
CDR3 DNA: TGTGCCAGCAGCTCGAGAGGAGCGGGAGTCCCTGATACGCAGTATTTT